The 12 T cell receptor beta chains presented below share a single source sample, sequenced in a study of cytomegalovirus exposure and HLA in healthy donors. The PCR was carried out with 60 Vbeta primers and 13 Jbeta primers. The repertoire was sequenced with immunoSEQ multiplex PCR; TCRdb's copy has only in-frame clones and lacks some. The profile shows approximately 120,000 clones, approximately 89% of them singletons. Sequenced material: PBMCs. The source is a woman aged 30 to 39 in good health and CMV-seropositive.

This clone was recorded once. This sequence joins TRBV5-1 and TRBJ2-1; D is uncertain. Germline lookup yields CDR1 SGHRS and CDR2 YFSETQ. This CDR3 comprises 12 residues. V was pared by 0 bases and J by 11 bases, with 9 bases between. The CDR3 region is CASSLESGKQFF. CDR3 in DNA: TGCGCCAGCAGCTTGGAGTCTGGCAAGCAGTTCTTC.

The V and J genes are TRBV2 and TRBJ2-2, with a weak D call TRBD1 (8 bases). The V and J ends lost 6 bases and 6 bases respectively, with 20 bases between them. Germline loops: CDR1 SNHLY, CDR2 FYNNEI. This CDR3 has 16 amino acids. The CDR3 loop reads CASSPGQGGRPGELFF. The CDR3 region has the DNA TGTGCCAGCAGCCCCGGACAGGGAGGGAGACCCGGGGAGCTGTTTTTT.

The rearrangement uses TRBV2 and TRBJ2-7, with D possibly being TRBD2 (5 bases). From germline, CDR1 is SNHLY and CDR2 FYNNEI. The germline V and J ends were trimmed by 6 bases and 3 bases, with 12 bases remaining between them. The CDR3 totals 13 residues. The CDR3: CASSASGLYEQYF. The CDR3 DNA sequence: TGTGCCAGCAGCGCTTCAGGACTCTACGAGCAGTACTTC.

This clone was found once. The rearrangement joins TRBV5-1 to TRBJ2-7; 8 positions agree with TRBD1. This CDR3 has 14 residues. Germline CDR1 SGHRS, CDR2 YFSETQ. After removal of 7 bases from V and 0 bases from J, the junction contained 6 bases not matched to a gene. The CDR3 nucleotides are TGCGCCAGCGGTGGGACAGGTAACTCCTACGAGCAGTACTTC. This sequence encodes CASGGTGNSYEQYF. Together with reference TRBV5-1 and TRBJ2-7, the CDR3 gives the full variable domain: KAGVTQTPRYLIKTRGQQVTLSCSPISGHRSVSWYQQTPGQGLQFLFEYFSETQRNKGNFPGRFSGRQFSNSRSEMNVSTLELGDSALYLCASGGTGNSYEQYFGPGTRLTVT.

The CDR3 loop reads CASSPAGSTGELFF. The DNA of the CDR3 is TGTGCCAGCAGCCCCGCGGGAAGCACCGGGGAGCTGTTTTTT. The chain has TRBV6-4 and TRBJ2-2; tentative D call: TRBD2 (6 bases). V lost 6 bases and J lost 4, with 12 bases in between. CDR3 length: 14 amino acids. Looked up from germline, CDR1 is MRHNA and CDR2 is SNTAGT.

In its sample, this clone was seen a few times. The V and J genes are TRBV10-3 and TRBJ1-4; D is uncertain. This CDR3 region has 15 residues. V gave up 0 bases and J gave up 2 bases, with 7 bases separating them. Germline CDR1 reads ENHRY; CDR2 reads SYGVKD. This CDR3 reads CAISESGQTNEKLFF. CDR3 in DNA: TGTGCCATCAGTGAGTCGGGCCAGACTAATGAAAAACTGTTTTTT.

The V gene is TRBV6-5, the J gene TRBJ2-3; D may be TRBD2 (6 bases). V was shortened by 4 bases and J by 3 bases, with 14 bases between the two germline ends. This CDR3 has 15 residues. Looked up from germline, CDR1 is MNHEY and CDR2 is SVGAGI. This chain's CDR3 is CASSSGAPRTDTQYF. The CDR3 DNA sequence: TGTGCCAGCAGTTCGGGAGCCCCCAGGACAGATACGCAGTATTTT.

V is TRBV30 and J is TRBJ1-6, with a possible D match to TRBD1 (5 bases). The germline V gene encodes CDR1 GTSNPN and CDR2 SVGIG (reference sequence). The CDR3 contains 14 residues. V dropped 0 bases and J dropped 9 bases, with 12 bases sitting between them. CDR3 bases: TGTGCCTGGAGTGTATGGGGGGTTAGTTCACCCCTCCACTTT. Encoded protein: CAWSVWGVSSPLHF.

The rearrangement uses TRBV11-2 and TRBJ2-3; maybe TRBD2 (6 bases). Trimming stripped 3 bases from V and 0 bases from J, with 7 bases between. The CDR3 runs to 14 residues. Germline V gene data show CDR1 as SGHAT and CDR2 as FQNNGV. The CDR3 spells CASSFLASTDTQYF. The CDR3 bases are TGTGCCAGCAGCTTCCTAGCGAGCACAGATACGCAGTATTTT.

The J gene is TRBJ1-2, the V gene TRBV6-1; D remains ambiguous. V lost 8 bases and J 4 bases, leaving 14 bases between the germline ends. Germline V lookup: CDR1 MNHNS, CDR2 SASEGT. The CDR3 is 13 residues long. DNA for the CDR3: TGTGCCAGCCTCCCAGCAGGACTCTATGGCTACACCTTC. Its protein product is CASLPAGLYGYTF.

The chain combines TRBV30 with TRBJ2-1; D might be TRBD1 (5 bases). V lost 0 bases and J lost 7, with 10 bases in between. This CDR3 is built from 13 residues. Germline CDR1 and CDR2: GTSNPN and SVGIG (reference sequence). DNA for the CDR3: TGTGCCTGGAGTGTACAGGAATGGAATGAGCAGTTCTTC. It specifies CAWSVQEWNEQFF.

The chain uses TRBV5-1 and TRBJ2-7; 9 bases match TRBD1. J was trimmed by 7 bases and V by 6 bases; bases with no gene match: 11. This CDR3 is 14 amino acids long. The germline V gene encodes CDR1 SGHRS and CDR2 YFSETQ. In DNA form, the CDR3 reads TGCGCCAGCACCCTACTCCTCGGACAGGGGGAGCAGTACTTC. Translation gives CASTLLLGQGEQYF.